This record concerns one T cell receptor (beta chain) sequence. What it binds is not known. This record belongs to a study of CD8 T cells in ankylosing spondylitis. Quantitative 5'-RACE was performed with molecular barcodes, and it yielded the TCR beta libraries. TCRdb redid the calling of the 5' RACE reads with MiXCR, one entry per CDR3 protein. Here the sample spans hundreds of thousands of distinct CDR3 sequences, roughly 13% being singletons. General observations from the study: Within ankylosing spondylitis blood, a TCR beta motif made up of several highly homologous variants appeared to be characteristic. Disease-linked clones, CD8+, were relatively rare in peripheral blood.

V shed 7 bases and J shed 1 base, with 10 bases lying between them. The CDR3 runs 13 residues. Sequencing input: blood, either unsorted or a sorted T cell fraction (not recorded which). This chain joins TRBV12-3 or TRBV12-4 and TRBJ1-1; perhaps TRBD1 as D (6 bases). This TCR derives from a male donor with ankylosing spondylitis. This CDR3 reads CASTQTGNTEAFF. In nucleotides, the CDR3 is TGTGCCAGCACCCAGACAGGGAACACTGAAGCTTTCTTT.